This T cell receptor beta chain was sequenced during a study of OX40 agonist ivuxolimab in advanced cancers. Background on the study: The group had a mean age of roughly 65 years, ranged from 23 to 79, and was around 82% male.

Libraries were prepared by immunoSEQ multiplex PCR; TCRdb keeps only in-frame clonotypes and omits some of them. This repertoire shows 65,000 to 90,000 clones, roughly 85% found once; its top ten account for less than 6%. V dropped 4 bases and J dropped 3; count of bases not matched to a gene: 4. Germline V gives CDR1 SGHRS, CDR2 YFSETQ. CDR3 length equals 15 residues. This clonotype was sampled from an adult with an advanced solid tumor such as melanoma, head and neck, liver or kidney cancer. The gene calls are TRBV5-1 and TRBJ2-7; 13 nucleotides agree with TRBD2. The sequences come from CD4+ or CD8+ T cells sorted from blood, collected in a trial of the OX40 agonist ivuxolimab. The CDR3 spells CASSPGLAGIYEQYF. CDR3 in DNA: TGCGCCAGCAGCCCGGGACTAGCGGGAATCTACGAGCAGTACTTC.